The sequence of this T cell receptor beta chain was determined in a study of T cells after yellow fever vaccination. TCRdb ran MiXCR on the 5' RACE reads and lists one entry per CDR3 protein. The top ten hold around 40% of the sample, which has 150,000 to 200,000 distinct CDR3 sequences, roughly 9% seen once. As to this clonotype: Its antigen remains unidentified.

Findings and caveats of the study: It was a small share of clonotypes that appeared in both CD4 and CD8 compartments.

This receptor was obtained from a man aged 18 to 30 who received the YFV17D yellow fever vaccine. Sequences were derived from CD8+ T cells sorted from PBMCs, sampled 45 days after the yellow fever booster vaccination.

The CDR3 DNA reads as TGTGCCAGCAGCTTAGCGTGGAACTATGGCTACACCTTC. Its translation: CASSLAWNYGYTF. V is TRBV7-2 and J is TRBJ1-2, with no clear D. The CDR3 extends over 13 amino acids. Trimming took 0 bases from V and 2 from J, leaving 4 bases between them. The germline CDR1 and CDR2 sequences are SGHTA and FQGNSA.